The T cell receptor (beta chain) described here comes from a study of OX40 agonist ivuxolimab in advanced cancers. Measured with immunoSEQ multiplex PCR; TCRdb has only the in-frame clones, and not every one. The sample lists tens of thousands of clones, nearly 90% occurring once. Details on this clone: Its antigen is unidentified.

Germline V CDR1 and CDR2: MNHNY, SVGAGI (reference sequence). This CDR3 is built from 15 residues. V lost 6 bases and J 8 bases, leaving 17 bases between the germline ends. Study findings and constraints: Expanded clones belonging to CD8+ T cells outnumbered, on average, those of CD4+.

Sampling times: baseline, cycle 4 day 1, cycle 7 day 1. This clonotype was obtained from an adult with an advanced solid tumor such as melanoma, head and neck, liver or kidney cancer. The rearrangement uses TRBV6-6 and TRBJ1-6; D is perhaps TRBD1 (6 bases). The material was CD4+ or CD8+ T cells sorted from blood, obtained in a trial of the OX40 agonist ivuxolimab. The DNA for the CDR3 is TGTGCCAGCAGCCGAACCGGACAGATATATTCACCCCTCCACTTT. Its protein is CASSRTGQIYSPLHF.